The sequence of this T cell receptor (beta chain) was determined in a study of T cell responses to AZD1222 COVID-19 vaccine. Only in-frame clones appear in the TCRdb table, and some are missing; sequencing was by immunoSEQ multiplex PCR. This table has approximately 160,000 clones, approximately 89% appearing once. For this clone: Its antigen remains unidentified.

The CDR3 consists of 16 residues. The V gene's germline CDR1 is SGHAT and CDR2 FQDESV (reference sequence). V lost 5 bases to trimming and J lost 0 bases, with 13 bases between them. The study's findings and limits: Clonal diversity was possibly underestimated, and the donors were mostly white British, with more females. The reported proportion of spike-specific TCRs targeting unmutated variant regions was nearly half. Baseline seropositivity characterized only a handful of AZD1222 recipients.

This specimen consisted of peripheral blood, obtained on day 0 of MenACWY control vaccination. This TCR derives from an adult in good health. The genes are TRBV11-1 and TRBJ2-2; possibly TRBD2 for D (6 bases). CDR3 in amino acids: CASSDLATSNTGELFF. DNA of the CDR3: TGTGCCAGCAGCGACCTAGCGACCTCGAACACCGGGGAGCTGTTTTTT.